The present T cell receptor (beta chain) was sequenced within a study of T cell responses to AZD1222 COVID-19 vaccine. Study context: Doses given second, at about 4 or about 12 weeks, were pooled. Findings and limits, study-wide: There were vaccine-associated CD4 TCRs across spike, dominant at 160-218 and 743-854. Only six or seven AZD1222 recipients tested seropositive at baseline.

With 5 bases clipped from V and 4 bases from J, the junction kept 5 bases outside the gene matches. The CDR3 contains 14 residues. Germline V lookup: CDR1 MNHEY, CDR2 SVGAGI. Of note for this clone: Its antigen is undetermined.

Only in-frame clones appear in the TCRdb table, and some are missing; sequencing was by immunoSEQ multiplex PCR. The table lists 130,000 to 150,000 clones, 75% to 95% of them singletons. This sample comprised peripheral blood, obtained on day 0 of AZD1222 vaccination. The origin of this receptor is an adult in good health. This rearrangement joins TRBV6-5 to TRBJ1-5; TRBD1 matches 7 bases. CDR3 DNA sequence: TGTGCCAGCAGTCAGGGGGGGGAAAATCAGCCCCAGCATTTT. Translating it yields CASSQGGENQPQHF.